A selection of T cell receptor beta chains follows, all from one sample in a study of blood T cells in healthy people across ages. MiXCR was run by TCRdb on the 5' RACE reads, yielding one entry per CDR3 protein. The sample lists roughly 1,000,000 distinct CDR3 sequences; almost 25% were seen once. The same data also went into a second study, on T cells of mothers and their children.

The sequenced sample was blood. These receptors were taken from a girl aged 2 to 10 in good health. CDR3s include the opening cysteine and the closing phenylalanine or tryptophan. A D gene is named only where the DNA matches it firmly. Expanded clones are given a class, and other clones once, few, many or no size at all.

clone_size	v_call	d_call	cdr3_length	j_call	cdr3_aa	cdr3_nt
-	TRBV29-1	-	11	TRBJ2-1	CSVASHNEQFF	TGCAGCGTTGCCAGTCACAATGAGCAGTTCTTC
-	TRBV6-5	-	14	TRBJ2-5	CASSYSLVLETQYF	TGTGCCAGCAGTTACAGCCTAGTTCTCGAGACCCAGTACTTC
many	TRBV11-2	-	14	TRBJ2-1	CASSFLIDANEQFF	TGTGCCAGCAGCTTTCTGATCGACGCCAATGAGCAGTTCTTC
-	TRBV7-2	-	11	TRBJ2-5	CASRRERGQYF	TGTGCCAGCAGACGGGAGAGAGGGCAGTACTTC
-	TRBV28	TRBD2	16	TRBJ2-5	CASSLPGLAEQETQYF	TGTGCCAGCAGTTTACCGGGACTAGCAGAGCAAGAGACCCAGTACTTC
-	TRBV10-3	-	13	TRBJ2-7	CAISDYVGGEQYF	TGTGCCATCAGTGATTATGTGGGGGGCGAGCAGTACTTC
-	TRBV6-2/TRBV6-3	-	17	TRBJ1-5	CASSYLQASGNRQPQHF	TGTGCCAGCAGTTACTTACAGGCATCAGGAAATCGTCAGCCCCAGCATTTT
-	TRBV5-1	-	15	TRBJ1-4	CASSLNTATNEKLFF	TGCGCCAGCAGCCTGAATACTGCAACTAATGAAAAACTGTTTTTT
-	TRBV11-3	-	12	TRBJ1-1	CASSWPGAEAFF	TGTGCCAGCAGCTGGCCCGGGGCTGAAGCTTTCTTT
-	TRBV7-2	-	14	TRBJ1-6	CASSLFPRGSPLHF	TGTGCCAGCAGCTTATTTCCTCGGGGTTCACCCCTCCACTTT
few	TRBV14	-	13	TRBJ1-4	CASSQGLQEKLFF	TGTGCCAGCAGCCAAGGACTCCAAGAAAAACTGTTTTTT
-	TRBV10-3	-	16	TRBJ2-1	CAISEPGQISYNEQFF	TGTGCCATCAGTGAGCCAGGACAGATCTCCTACAATGAGCAGTTCTTC
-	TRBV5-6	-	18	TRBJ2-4	CASSYDMDGGLAKNIQYF	TGTGCCAGCAGTTATGATATGGACGGAGGTCTAGCCAAAAACATTCAGTACTTC
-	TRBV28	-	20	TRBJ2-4	CASSFEMMVGGGLAKNIQYF	TGTGCCAGCAGTTTCGAGATGATGGTTGGGGGAGGTCTAGCCAAAAACATTCAGTACTTC
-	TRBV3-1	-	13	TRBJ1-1	CASREGQYTEAFF	TGTGCCAGCAGGGAAGGACAGTACACTGAAGCTTTCTTT
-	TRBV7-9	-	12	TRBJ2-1	CASSSRKNEQFF	TGTGCCAGCAGCTCAAGGAAAAATGAGCAGTTCTTC
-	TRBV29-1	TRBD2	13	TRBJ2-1	CSVETGGPNEQFF	TGCAGCGTGGAAACGGGGGGGCCTAATGAGCAGTTCTTC
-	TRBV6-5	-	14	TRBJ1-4	CASSYGGTHEKLFF	TGTGCCAGCAGTTACGGGGGCACCCATGAAAAACTGTTTTTT
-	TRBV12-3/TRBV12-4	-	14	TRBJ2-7	CASSSQGTPNEQYF	TGTGCCAGCAGTTCACAGGGTACCCCCAACGAGCAGTACTTC
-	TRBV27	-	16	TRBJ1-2	CASSSIQGQDFYGYTF	TGTGCCAGCAGTTCTATCCAAGGACAAGACTTCTATGGCTACACCTTC
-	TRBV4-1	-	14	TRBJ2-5	CASSQASAGETQYF	TGCGCCAGCAGCCAAGCTAGCGCGGGGGAGACCCAGTACTTC
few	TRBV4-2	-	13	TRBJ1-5	CASSQERGQPQHF	TGTGCCAGCAGCCAAGAACGGGGACAGCCCCAGCATTTT
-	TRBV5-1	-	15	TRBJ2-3	CASSFETASTDTQYF	TGCGCCAGCAGCTTCGAGACAGCTAGCACAGATACGCAGTATTTT
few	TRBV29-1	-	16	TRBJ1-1	CSGGDFETGKNTEAFF	TGCAGCGGCGGGGACTTCGAAACAGGGAAAAACACTGAAGCTTTCTTT
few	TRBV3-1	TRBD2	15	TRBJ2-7	CASSRPGLATYEQYF	TGTGCCAGCAGTCGACCGGGACTAGCGACCTACGAGCAGTACTTC
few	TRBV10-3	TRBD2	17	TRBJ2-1	CAIMETGLAGGSNEQFF	TGTGCCATCATGGAAACCGGACTAGCGGGGGGGAGTAATGAGCAGTTCTTC
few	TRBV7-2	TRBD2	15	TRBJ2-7	CASSSGRGKKDEQYF	TGTGCCAGCAGCTCCGGGAGGGGCAAGAAGGACGAGCAGTACTTC
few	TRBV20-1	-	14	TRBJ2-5	CSARDPTGLETQYF	TGCAGTGCTAGAGATCCTACAGGGTTGGAGACCCAGTACTTC
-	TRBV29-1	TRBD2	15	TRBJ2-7	CSVEVGASGSYEQYF	TGCAGCGTTGAAGTAGGAGCTAGCGGGTCCTACGAGCAGTACTTC
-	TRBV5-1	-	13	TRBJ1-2	CASSLTGPSGYTF	TGCGCCAGCAGCTTGACGGGCCCCTCTGGCTACACCTTC
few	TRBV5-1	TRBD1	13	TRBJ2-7	CASSADRDDEQYF	TGCGCCAGCAGCGCGGACAGGGACGACGAGCAGTACTTC
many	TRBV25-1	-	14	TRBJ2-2	CASSESGTRGELFF	TGTGCCAGCAGTGAATCAGGGACCCGTGGGGAGCTGTTTTTT
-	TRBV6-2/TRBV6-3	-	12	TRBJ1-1	CASLGAGTEAFF	TGTGCCAGCTTGGGGGCTGGGACTGAAGCTTTCTTT
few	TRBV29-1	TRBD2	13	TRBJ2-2	CSGVAGLTGELFF	TGCAGCGGGGTAGCGGGGCTCACCGGGGAGCTGTTTTTT
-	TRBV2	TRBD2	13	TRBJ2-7	CASTYGGSYEQYF	TGTGCCAGCACCTACGGGGGGAGCTACGAGCAGTACTTC
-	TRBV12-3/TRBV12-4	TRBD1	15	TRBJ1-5	CASSWTGDSNQPQHF	TGTGCCAGCAGTTGGACAGGGGATAGCAATCAGCCCCAGCATTTT
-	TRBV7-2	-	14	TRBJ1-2	CASSPNQVPGGYTF	TGTGCCAGCAGCCCGAACCAGGTTCCAGGGGGCTACACCTTC
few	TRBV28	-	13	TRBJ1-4	CASNRRVWEKLFF	TGTGCCAGCAACCGAAGGGTATGGGAAAAACTGTTTTTT
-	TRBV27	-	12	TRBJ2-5	CASKEQGHKQYF	TGTGCCAGCAAAGAACAGGGCCACAAGCAGTACTTC
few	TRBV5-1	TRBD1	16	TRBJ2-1	CASSLAGDRGRNEQFF	TGCGCCAGCAGCTTGGCCGGGGACAGGGGGCGGAATGAGCAGTTCTTC
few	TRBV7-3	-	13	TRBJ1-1	CASSSGRNTEAFF	TGTGCCAGCAGCTCCGGGCGCAACACTGAAGCTTTCTTT
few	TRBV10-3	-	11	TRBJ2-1	CAISMGNEQFF	TGTGCCATCAGTATGGGGAATGAGCAGTTCTTC
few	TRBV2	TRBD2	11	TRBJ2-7	CASLGEGEQYF	TGTGCCAGCCTAGGGGAGGGCGAGCAGTACTTC
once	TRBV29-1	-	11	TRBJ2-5	CSVLIIETQYF	TGCAGCGTTCTGATTATTGAGACCCAGTACTTC
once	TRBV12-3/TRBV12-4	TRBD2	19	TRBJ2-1	CASSLALAGGINPYNEQFF	TGTGCCAGCAGTTTAGCCCTAGCGGGGGGGATAAACCCTTACAATGAGCAGTTCTTC
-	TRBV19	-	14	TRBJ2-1	CASSGSWGYNEQFF	TGTGCCAGTAGCGGGAGTTGGGGTTACAATGAGCAGTTCTTC
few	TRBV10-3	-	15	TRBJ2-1	CAIGPSGNSYNEQFF	TGTGCCATCGGACCGTCAGGGAACTCCTACAATGAGCAGTTCTTC
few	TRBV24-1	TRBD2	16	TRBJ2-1	CATSDHRDYSYNEQFF	TGTGCCACCAGTGACCACCGGGACTACTCGTACAATGAGCAGTTCTTC
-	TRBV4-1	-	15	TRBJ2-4	CASSQVGLAKNIQSF	TGCGCCAGCAGCCAAGTTGGGTTGGCCAAAAACATTCAGTCCTTC
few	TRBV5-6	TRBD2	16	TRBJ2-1	CASSLGSGRAKDEQFF	TGTGCCAGCAGCTTGGGGAGCGGGAGGGCCAAGGATGAGCAGTTCTTC
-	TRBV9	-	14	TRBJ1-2	CASSVDVRESGYTF	TGTGCCAGCAGCGTAGACGTCAGGGAGAGTGGCTACACCTTC
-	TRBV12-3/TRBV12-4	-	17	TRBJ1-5	CASSLGAPEYSNQPQHF	TGTGCCAGCAGTTTAGGGGCCCCAGAGTATAGCAATCAGCCCCAGCATTTT
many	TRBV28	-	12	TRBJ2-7	CASSLPNYEQYF	TGTGCCAGCAGTTTACCTAACTACGAGCAGTACTTC
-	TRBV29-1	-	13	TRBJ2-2	CSGAAGATGELFF	TGCAGTGGAGCTGCGGGGGCCACCGGGGAGCTGTTTTTT
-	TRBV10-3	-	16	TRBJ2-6	CAISVIGSTGANVLTF	TGTGCCATCAGTGTGATAGGGAGCACTGGGGCCAACGTCCTGACTTTC
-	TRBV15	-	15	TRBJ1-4	CANSQDLTTNEKLFF	TGTGCCAATTCCCAGGACCTTACAACTAATGAAAAACTGTTTTTT
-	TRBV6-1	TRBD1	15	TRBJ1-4	CAIRPTGTGGEKLFF	TGTGCCATCCGTCCGACCGGGACAGGAGGTGAAAAACTGTTTTTT